Listed below are T cell receptor beta chains from one sample, sequenced in a study of T cell repertoires in aging, cancer and after chemotherapy. TCRdb reprocessed the multiplex PCR reads with MiXCR, giving one entry per CDR3 protein. The data show approximately 2,300 distinct CDR3 sequences, 50% to 75% seen once. What was sequenced was blood. The source of these receptors is a human donor with a solid tumor. The conserved cysteine and the conserved F or W are not part of the CDR3 here. The size of a clone is reported for some rows only, either as once, few or many, or as a class for expanded clones.

>10|TRBJ2-3|TRBV11-3|-
ASSPTGDTQY
>12|TRBJ2-7|TRBV19|-
ASRTDKSSYEQY
>11|TRBJ2-2|TRBV14|-
ASSQAQHGELF
>12|TRBJ1-1|TRBV28|-
ASSQAQLGTEAF
>12|TRBJ2-2|TRBV6-5|-
ASKSLQGAGELF
>13|TRBJ1-5|TRBV19|-
ASSIGQNSNQPQH
>11|TRBJ2-2|TRBV6-5|few
ASSPQGIGELF
>14|TRBJ1-5|TRBV19|-
ASSLDRDRVNQPQH
>13|TRBJ2-7|TRBV20-1|few
SARRGQREEYEQY
>15|TRBJ1-5|TRBV6-1|-
ASIHQQTGGSNQPQH
>14|TRBJ1-5|TRBV19|-
ASSVRVSEINQPQH
>11|TRBJ2-7|TRBV2|-
ASKAGGSYEQY
>13|TRBJ2-6|TRBV7-9|-
ASSSGRTGANVLT
>13|TRBJ2-7|TRBV20-1|-
SAAPGGRAADEQY
>11|TRBJ2-7|TRBV27|-
ASSWGSPYEQY
>13|TRBJ1-6|TRBV15|-
ATSRGGTGYSPLH
>14|TRBJ2-2|TRBV5-1|-
ASSASGLANTGELF
>14|TRBJ2-3|TRBV6-1|-
ASKGVAGSRSDTQY
>14|TRBJ1-2|TRBV4-3|-
ASSQDHDRENYGYT
>10|TRBJ2-7|TRBV30|few
AWTPRGELQY
>9|TRBJ1-2|TRBV30|-
AFFGGYGYT
>14|TRBJ1-1|TRBV19|-
ASSARTGRMNTEAF
>9|TRBJ2-2|TRBV6-5|-
ASTTGRELF
>13|TRBJ1-2|TRBV6-5|-
ASSYGKKGRYGYT
>15|TRBJ1-6|TRBV7-9|few
ASSFHDRGGSRSPLH
>12|TRBJ1-5|TRBV19|once
ASRRGTSTQPQH
>11|TRBJ1-6|TRBV27|-
ASSLGRDSPLH
>10|TRBJ1-1|TRBV30|-
AWRAGSTEAF
>11|TRBJ1-2|TRBV12-3/TRBV12-4|-
ASTLALNYGYT
>12|TRBJ2-3|TRBV19|-
ASSISGNTDTQY
>14|TRBJ1-6|TRBV6-1|-
ASSSTGGYYNSPLH
>12|TRBJ2-1|TRBV20-1|-
SATGLAGYNEQF
>9|TRBJ1-3|TRBV20-1|-
SALTGNTIY
>12|TRBJ2-1|TRBV29-1|-
SVVGQGAYNEQF
>13|TRBJ1-2|TRBV5-1|few
ASSLGQGVNYGYT
>9|TRBJ2-2|TRBV12-3/TRBV12-4|-
ASSRTGELF
>13|TRBJ1-2|TRBV19|-
ASIPGTGALYGYT
>13|TRBJ1-1|TRBV12-3/TRBV12-4|-
ASSPDRSMNTEAF
>12|TRBJ2-2|TRBV19|few
ASYRGTDTGELF
>12|TRBJ1-3|TRBV30|-
AWRARGRLNTIY
>11|TRBJ1-6|TRBV30|few
ACSGTGGSPLH
>12|TRBJ2-1|TRBV20-1|-
SARAGSGSSEQF
>17|TRBJ1-6|TRBV27|few
ASRPTGRVTGPRLGPLH
>12|TRBJ2-2|TRBV19|-
ASSQGQVTGELF
>12|TRBJ1-2|TRBV6-6|-
ASSDSQGLHGYT
>10|TRBJ1-4|TRBV20-1|-
RVPGPNEKLF
>12|TRBJ1-6|TRBV18|once
ASSPIQGDSPLH
>15|TRBJ2-7|TRBV30|-
AWSLRNTLPGTYEQY